This T cell receptor beta chain derives from a study of radiotherapy plus CTLA-4 blockade in lung cancer. The protocol was immunoSEQ multiplex PCR, while the TCRdb copy is restricted to in-frame clones and leaves out a portion. The sample lists roughly 55,000 clones, around 68% occurring once. The CDR3 has 13 amino acids. Between the trimmed V and J ends, which lost 1 base and 7 bases, there was a span of 8 bases. The V gene's germline CDR1 is LNHDA and CDR2 SQIVND (reference sequence). The sample in question was peripheral blood, obtained from a patient treated with radiotherapy plus ipilimumab. This receptor was taken from a human donor with non-small cell lung cancer whose response to radiotherapy plus ipilimumab could not be evaluated. The chain carries TRBV19 and TRBJ2-1, with no clear D. In DNA form, the CDR3 reads TGTGCCAGTAGTATAGGGAGTAATAATGAGCAGTTCTTC. This codes for CASSIGSNNEQFF.